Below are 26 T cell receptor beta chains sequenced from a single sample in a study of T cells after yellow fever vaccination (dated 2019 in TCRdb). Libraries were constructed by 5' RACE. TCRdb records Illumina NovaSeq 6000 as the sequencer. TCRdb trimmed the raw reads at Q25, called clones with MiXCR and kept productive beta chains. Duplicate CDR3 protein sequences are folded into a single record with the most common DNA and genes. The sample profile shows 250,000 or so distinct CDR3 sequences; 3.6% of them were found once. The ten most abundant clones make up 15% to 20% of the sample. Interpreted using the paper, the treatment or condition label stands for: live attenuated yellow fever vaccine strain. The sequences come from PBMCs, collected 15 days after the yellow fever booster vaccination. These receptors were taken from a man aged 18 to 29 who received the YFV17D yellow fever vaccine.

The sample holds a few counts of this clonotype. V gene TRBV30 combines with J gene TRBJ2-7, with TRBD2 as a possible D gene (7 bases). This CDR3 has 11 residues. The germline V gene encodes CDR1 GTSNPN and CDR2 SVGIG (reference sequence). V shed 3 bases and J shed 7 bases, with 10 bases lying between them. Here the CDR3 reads CAWRRGGEQYF. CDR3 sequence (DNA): TGTGCCTGGAGGAGGGGGGGAGAGCAGTACTTC.

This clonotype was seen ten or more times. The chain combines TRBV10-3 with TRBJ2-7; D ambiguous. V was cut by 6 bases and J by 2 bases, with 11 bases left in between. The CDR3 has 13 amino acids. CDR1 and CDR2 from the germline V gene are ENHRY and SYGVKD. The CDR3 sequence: CAIRKGGTYEQYV. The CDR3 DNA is TGTGCCATCAGGAAGGGCGGCACCTACGAGCAGTACGTC.

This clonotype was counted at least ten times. The CDR3 protein is CASSPQGASYEQYF. The CDR3 nucleotides are TGCGCCAGCAGCCCACAGGGGGCCTCCTACGAGCAGTACTTC. The genes are TRBV5-1 and TRBJ2-7, with 9 nucleotides matching TRBD1. In germline, CDR1 is SGHRS, CDR2 YFSETQ. The J segment lost 0 bases and the V segment lost 4 bases, leaving 2 bases of the junction unmatched. The CDR3 is 14 residues long.

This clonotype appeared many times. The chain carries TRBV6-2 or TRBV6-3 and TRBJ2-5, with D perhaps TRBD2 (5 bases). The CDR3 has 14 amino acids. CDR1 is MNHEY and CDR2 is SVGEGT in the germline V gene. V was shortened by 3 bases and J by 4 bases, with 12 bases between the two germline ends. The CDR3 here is CASSYRRTPETQYF. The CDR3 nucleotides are TGTGCCAGCAGTTATAGACGGACTCCAGAGACCCAGTACTTC.

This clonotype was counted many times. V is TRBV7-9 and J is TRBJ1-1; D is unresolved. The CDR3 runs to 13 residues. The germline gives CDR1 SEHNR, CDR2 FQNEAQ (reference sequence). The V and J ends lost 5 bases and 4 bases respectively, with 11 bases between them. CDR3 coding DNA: TGTGCCAGCAGCCCCCCCTCGACCACTGAAGCTTTCTTT. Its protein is CASSPPSTTEAFF.

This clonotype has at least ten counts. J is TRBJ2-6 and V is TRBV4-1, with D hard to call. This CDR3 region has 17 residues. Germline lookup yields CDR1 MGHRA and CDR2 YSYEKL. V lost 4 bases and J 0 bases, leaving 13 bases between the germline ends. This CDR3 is CASSPGPSSSGANVLTF. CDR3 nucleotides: TGCGCCAGCAGCCCCGGACCCTCCAGCTCTGGGGCCAACGTCCTGACTTTC.

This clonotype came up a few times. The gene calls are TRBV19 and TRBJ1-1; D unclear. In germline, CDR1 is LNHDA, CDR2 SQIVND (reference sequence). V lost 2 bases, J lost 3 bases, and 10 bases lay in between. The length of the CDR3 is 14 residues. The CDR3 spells CASSIRAVHTEAFF. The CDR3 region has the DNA TGTGCCAGTAGTATAAGAGCAGTCCACACTGAAGCTTTCTTT.

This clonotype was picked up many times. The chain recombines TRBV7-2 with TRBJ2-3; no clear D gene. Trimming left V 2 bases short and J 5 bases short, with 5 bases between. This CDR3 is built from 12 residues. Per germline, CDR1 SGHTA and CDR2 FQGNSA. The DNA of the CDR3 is TGTGCCAGCAGCTTAATGGGAGATACGCAGTATTTT. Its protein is CASSLMGDTQYF.

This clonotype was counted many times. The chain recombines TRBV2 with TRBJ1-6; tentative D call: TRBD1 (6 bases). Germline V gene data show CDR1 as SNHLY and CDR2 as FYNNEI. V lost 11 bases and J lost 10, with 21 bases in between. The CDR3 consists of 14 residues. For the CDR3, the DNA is TGTGCCGTCCGACCGGGGGGCTTGGGATCACCCCTCCACTTT. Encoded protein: CAVRPGGLGSPLHF.

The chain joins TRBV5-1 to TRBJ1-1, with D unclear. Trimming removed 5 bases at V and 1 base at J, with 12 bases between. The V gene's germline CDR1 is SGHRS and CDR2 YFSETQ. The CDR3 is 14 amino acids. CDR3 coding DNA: TGCGCCAGCAGTAGGAAGGGTTCGAACACTGAAGCTTTCTTT. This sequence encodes CASSRKGSNTEAFF.

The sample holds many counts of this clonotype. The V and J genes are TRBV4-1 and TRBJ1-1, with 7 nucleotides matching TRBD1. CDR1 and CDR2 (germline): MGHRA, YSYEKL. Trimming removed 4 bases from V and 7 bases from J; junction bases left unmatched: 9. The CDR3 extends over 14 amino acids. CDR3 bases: TGCGCCAGCAGCCCACGTCTCCGGGACAGTGAAGCTTTCTTT. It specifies CASSPRLRDSEAFF.

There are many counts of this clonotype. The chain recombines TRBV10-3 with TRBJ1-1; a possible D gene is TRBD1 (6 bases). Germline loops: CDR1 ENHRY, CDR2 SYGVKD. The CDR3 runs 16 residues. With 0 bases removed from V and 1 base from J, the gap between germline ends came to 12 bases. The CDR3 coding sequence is TGTGCCATCAGTGAGTCGCAGGGGCGAGGGAACACTGAAGCTTTCTTT. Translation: CAISESQGRGNTEAFF.

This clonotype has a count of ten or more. The CDR3 protein is CASSQPGGSGYGYTF. The CDR3 region has the DNA TGTGCCAGCAGCCAACCAGGGGGGAGTGGGTATGGCTACACCTTC. The chain joins TRBV7-2 to TRBJ1-2, with TRBD1 matching 7 bases. The CDR3 is 15 amino acids. Germline CDR1 reads SGHTA; CDR2 reads FQGNSA. V was pared by 5 bases and J by 5 bases, with 11 bases of the junction left unmatched.

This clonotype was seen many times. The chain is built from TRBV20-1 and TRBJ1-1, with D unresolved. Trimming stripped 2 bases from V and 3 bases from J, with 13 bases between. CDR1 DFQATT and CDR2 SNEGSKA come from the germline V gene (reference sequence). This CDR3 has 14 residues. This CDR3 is CSARLRVADTEAFF. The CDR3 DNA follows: TGCAGTGCTAGACTCCGGGTGGCGGACACTGAAGCTTTCTTT.

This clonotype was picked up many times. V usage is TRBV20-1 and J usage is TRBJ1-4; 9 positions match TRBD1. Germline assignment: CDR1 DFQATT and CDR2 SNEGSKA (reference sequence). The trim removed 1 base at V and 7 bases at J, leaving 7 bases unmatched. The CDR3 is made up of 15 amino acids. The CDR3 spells CSARGRGTGTEKLFF. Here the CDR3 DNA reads TGCAGTGCTAGAGGAAGGGGGACAGGGACTGAAAAACTGTTTTTT.

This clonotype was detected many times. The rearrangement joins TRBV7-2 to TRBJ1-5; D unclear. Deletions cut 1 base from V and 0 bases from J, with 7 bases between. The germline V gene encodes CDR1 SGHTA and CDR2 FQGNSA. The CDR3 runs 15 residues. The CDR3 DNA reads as TGTGCCAGCAGCTTAGAAGCTGATAGCAATCAGCCCCAGCATTTT. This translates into CASSLEADSNQPQHF.

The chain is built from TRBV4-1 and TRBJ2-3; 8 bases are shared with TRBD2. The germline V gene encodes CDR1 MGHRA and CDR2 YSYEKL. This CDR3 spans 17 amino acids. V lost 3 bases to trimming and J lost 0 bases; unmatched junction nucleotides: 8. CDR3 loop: CASSQMYSGASTDTQYF. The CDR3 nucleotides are TGCGCCAGCAGCCAGATGTATAGCGGGGCTAGCACAGATACGCAGTATTTT.

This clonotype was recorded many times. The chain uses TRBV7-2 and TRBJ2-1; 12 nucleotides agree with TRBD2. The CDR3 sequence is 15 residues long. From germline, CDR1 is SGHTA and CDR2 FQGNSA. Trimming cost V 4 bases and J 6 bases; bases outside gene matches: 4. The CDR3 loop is CASSSSGGAGNEQFF. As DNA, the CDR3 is TGTGCCAGCAGCTCTAGCGGGGGGGCGGGCAATGAGCAGTTCTTC. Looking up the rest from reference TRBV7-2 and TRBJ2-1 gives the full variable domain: GAGVSQSPSNKVTEKGKDVELRCDPISGHTALYWYRQSLGQGLEFLIYFQGNSAPDKSGLPSDRFSAERTGGSVSTLTIQRTQQEDSAVYLCASSSSGGAGNEQFFGPGTRLTVL.

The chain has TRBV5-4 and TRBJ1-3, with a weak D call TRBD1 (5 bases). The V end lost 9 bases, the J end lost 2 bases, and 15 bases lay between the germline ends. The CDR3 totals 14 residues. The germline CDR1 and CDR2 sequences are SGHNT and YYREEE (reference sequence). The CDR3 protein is CATRWGETGNTIYF. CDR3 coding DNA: TGTGCCACCCGTTGGGGGGAGACTGGAAACACCATATATTTT.

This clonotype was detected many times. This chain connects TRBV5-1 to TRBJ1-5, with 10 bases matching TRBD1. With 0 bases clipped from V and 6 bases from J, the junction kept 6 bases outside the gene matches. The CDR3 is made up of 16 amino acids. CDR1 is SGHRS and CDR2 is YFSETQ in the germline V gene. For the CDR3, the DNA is TGCGCCAGCAGCTTGGACGGGACAGGGGTCGGTCAGCCCCAGCATTTT. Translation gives CASSLDGTGVGQPQHF. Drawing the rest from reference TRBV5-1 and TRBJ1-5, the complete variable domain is KAGVTQTPRYLIKTRGQQVTLSCSPISGHRSVSWYQQTPGQGLQFLFEYFSETQRNKGNFPGRFSGRQFSNSRSEMNVSTLELGDSALYLCASSLDGTGVGQPQHFGDGTRLSIL.

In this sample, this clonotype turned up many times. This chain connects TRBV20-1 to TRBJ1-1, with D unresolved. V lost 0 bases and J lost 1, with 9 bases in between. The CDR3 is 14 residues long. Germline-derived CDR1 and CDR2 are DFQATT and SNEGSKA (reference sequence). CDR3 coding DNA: TGCAGTGCTAGAGATCCGACACGGAACACTGAAGCTTTCTTT. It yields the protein CSARDPTRNTEAFF.

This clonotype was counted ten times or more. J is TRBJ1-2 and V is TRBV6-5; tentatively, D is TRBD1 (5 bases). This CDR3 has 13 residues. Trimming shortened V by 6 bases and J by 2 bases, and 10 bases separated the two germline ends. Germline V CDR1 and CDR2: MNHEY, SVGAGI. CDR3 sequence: CASSVSGNYGYTF. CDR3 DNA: TGTGCCAGCAGCGTCTCAGGGAACTATGGCTACACCTTC.

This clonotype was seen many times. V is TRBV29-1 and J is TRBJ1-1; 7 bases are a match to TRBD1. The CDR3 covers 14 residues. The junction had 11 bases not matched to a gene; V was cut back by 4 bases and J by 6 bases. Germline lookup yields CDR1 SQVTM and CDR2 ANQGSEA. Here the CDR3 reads CSVGTGGSIPEAFF. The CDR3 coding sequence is TGCAGCGTTGGGACAGGAGGTTCGATCCCTGAAGCTTTCTTT.

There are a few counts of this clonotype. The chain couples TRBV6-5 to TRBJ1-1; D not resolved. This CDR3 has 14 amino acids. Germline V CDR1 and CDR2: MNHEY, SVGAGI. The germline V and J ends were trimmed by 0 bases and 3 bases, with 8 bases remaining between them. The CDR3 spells CASSYSDGDTEAFF. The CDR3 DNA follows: TGTGCCAGCAGTTACTCTGATGGTGACACTGAAGCTTTCTTT.

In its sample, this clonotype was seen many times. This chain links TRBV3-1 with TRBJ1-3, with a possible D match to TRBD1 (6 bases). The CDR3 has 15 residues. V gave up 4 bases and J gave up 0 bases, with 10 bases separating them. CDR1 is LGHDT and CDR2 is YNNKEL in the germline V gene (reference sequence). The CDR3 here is CASSLGHRSGNTIYF. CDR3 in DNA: TGTGCCAGCAGCCTGGGACACCGCTCTGGAAACACCATATATTTT.

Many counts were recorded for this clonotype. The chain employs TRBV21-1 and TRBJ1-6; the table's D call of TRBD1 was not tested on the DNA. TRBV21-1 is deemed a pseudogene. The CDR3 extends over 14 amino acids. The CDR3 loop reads CASSKTGRRSPLHF. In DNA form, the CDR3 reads TGTGCCAGCAGCAAAACAGGGAGGAGGTCACCCCTCCACTTT.